This entry lists 10 T cell receptor beta chains sequenced from one sample in a study of T cells after yellow fever vaccination. TCRdb reprocessed the 5' RACE reads via MiXCR and lists one record per CDR3 protein. The table records about 26,000 distinct CDR3 sequences, 5.5% of them present only once. The sample consisted of PBMCs, either bulk or a sorted T-cell subset (CD4+, CD8+, memory, or dextramer-sorted; not recorded which), taken 15 days after the yellow fever booster vaccination. The receptors come from a man younger than 40 who received the YFV17D yellow fever vaccine.

This clonotype has ten or more counts. The chain recombines TRBV28 with TRBJ2-7; D may be TRBD1 or TRBD2 (5 bases each). This CDR3 comprises 11 residues. V lost 8 bases, J lost 2 bases, and 7 bases lay in between. The germline gives CDR1 MDHEN, CDR2 SYDVKM. The CDR3 loop is CASVGAYEQYF. The CDR3 DNA is TGTGCCAGCGTGGGGGCCTACGAGCAGTACTTC.

The chain combines TRBV12-3 or TRBV12-4 with TRBJ1-1; a weak D match, TRBD1 (6 bases). Trimming cost V 7 bases and J 4 bases, with 13 bases left between them. The CDR3 loop spans 13 amino acids. The CDR3 coding sequence is TGTGCCAGCACCCAAGGGGGTATCACTGAAGCTTTCTTT. As protein: CASTQGGITEAFF.

The table lists this clonotype with many counts. The gene calls are TRBV10-3 and TRBJ2-3; D not resolved. V lost 0 bases and J lost 4, with 2 bases in between. CDR1 and CDR2 (germline): ENHRY, SYGVKD. CDR3 length equals 12 residues. In nucleotides, the CDR3 is TGTGCCATCAGTGAGTCTGCAGATACGCAGTATTTT. Translating gives CAISESADTQYF.

This clonotype was recorded many times. V gene TRBV5-1 combines with J gene TRBJ2-7; D possibly corresponds to TRBD1 (5 bases). V lost 0 bases, J lost 9 bases, and 19 bases lay in between. Per germline, CDR1 SGHRS and CDR2 YFSETQ. CDR3 length: 15 residues. The CDR3 region has the DNA TGCGCCAGCAGCTTGGAGCAGGGTGGGCCGAATCGGCAGTACTTC. This gives the protein CASSLEQGGPNRQYF.

This clonotype came up many times. V gene TRBV20-1 combines with J gene TRBJ2-1; tentative D call: TRBD2 (5 bases). Between the trimmed V and J ends, which lost 7 bases and 9 bases, there was a span of 10 bases. The CDR3 sequence is 10 residues long. The V gene's germline CDR1 is DFQATT and CDR2 SNEGSKA (reference sequence). CDR3 coding DNA: TGCAGTGTCGGGGTGGGTGAGCAGTTCTTC. Protein sequence: CSVGVGEQFF.

This clonotype came up many times. In DNA, the CDR3 is TGTGCCAGCAGTTTATCTTCGGACAGAAATCAGCCCCAGCATTTT. Its protein is CASSLSSDRNQPQHF. The rearrangement uses TRBV27 and TRBJ1-5; perhaps TRBD1 as D (6 bases). Germline CDR1 is MNHEY and CDR2 is SMNVEV (reference sequence). This CDR3 is 15 amino acids long. The V end was cut by 0 bases, the J end by 4 bases, with 10 bases between.

At least ten counts were recorded for this clonotype. V usage is TRBV7-2 and J usage is TRBJ1-1; D remains unclear. Trimming removed 2 bases at V and 0 bases at J, with 13 bases between. CDR1 and CDR2 (germline): SGHTA, FQGNSA. The CDR3 totals 16 residues. DNA of the CDR3: TGTGCCAGCAGCTTAACCCCGGGCGCCATGAACACTGAAGCTTTCTTT. It yields the protein CASSLTPGAMNTEAFF.

In this sample, this clonotype turned up many times. J is TRBJ2-5 and V is TRBV9, with D perhaps matching TRBD1 (5 bases). Germline loops: CDR1 SGDLS, CDR2 YYNGEE. CDR3 size: 15 residues. The ends were cut back, 3 bases at V and 4 bases at J, with 16 bases in the middle. CDR3 coding DNA: TGTGCCAGCAGCGAGGGATCGATCACAGGAGAGACCCAGTACTTC. It is translated as CASSEGSITGETQYF.

Ten or more counts support this clonotype. The chain links TRBV7-2 to TRBJ2-3; TRBD2 matches 10 bases. Germline lookup yields CDR1 SGHTA and CDR2 FQGNSA. J gave up 3 bases and V 5 bases, and 8 bases lay outside the gene matches. CDR3 length: 16 residues. This chain's CDR3 is CASSMLAGVYTDTQYF. CDR3 DNA: TGTGCCAGCAGCATGCTAGCGGGAGTATATACAGATACGCAGTATTTT.

The chain employs TRBV12-3 or TRBV12-4 and TRBJ2-1; 10 bases align to TRBD2. The CDR3 loop spans 15 amino acids. V was pared by 6 bases and J by 2 bases, with 4 bases of the junction left unmatched. CDR3 sequence reads: CASRGSGRAYNEQFF. CDR3 sequence (DNA): TGTGCCAGCAGGGGGAGCGGGAGGGCCTACAATGAGCAGTTCTTC.